This TCR beta chain was profiled in a study of T cells after posttransplantation cyclophosphamide. Germline CDR1 and CDR2: SGHRS and YFSETQ. The CDR3 runs 17 residues. The V gene end was trimmed by 1 base and the J gene end by 4 bases; junction bases not matched to a gene: 11. Study-level results: Donor CD8+ memory clones often dominated recipient blood repertoires at later times.

Produced via immunoSEQ multiplex PCR; TCRdb's table is partial and in-frame only. The data hold 45,000 to 65,000 clones, with more than 70% observed a single time. About this clone itself: Its antigen is still unknown.

The genes are TRBV5-1 and TRBJ2-1, with 7 bases identical to TRBD2. This sequence originates from a man aged 25-45 years with a blood cancer, CMV-positive, and with a related stem cell donor. The sequenced material came from PBMCs. The CDR3 nucleotides are TGCGCCAGCAGCTTGTCATCCGGCGCTAGCGGATACAATGAGCAGTTCTTC. This encodes CASSLSSGASGYNEQFF.